These 3 T cell receptor beta chains were sequenced from one sample in a study of PD-L1 blockade in urothelial cancer. Generated by immunoSEQ multiplex PCR, the TCRdb table keeps only in-frame clones and is missing some. The sample has roughly 42,000 clones; about 80% are singletons. The input for sequencing was PBMCs, taken around atezolizumab (anti-PD-L1) treatment. These receptors came from a man aged 65 to 85 with urothelial cancer.

V is TRBV27 and J is TRBJ2-7; tentatively, D is TRBD2 (6 bases). The V end was cut by 5 bases, the J end by 1 base, with 15 bases between. This CDR3 is built from 15 residues. Germline loops: CDR1 MNHEY, CDR2 SMNVEV (reference sequence). The CDR3 coding sequence is TGTGCCAGCAGTCCCCCCGGAGGGCCGTCCTACGAGCAGTACTTC. It encodes CASSPPGGPSYEQYF.

This clone was observed once. The rearrangement uses TRBV19 and TRBJ2-3; 10 nucleotides agree with TRBD2. The CDR3 is made up of 16 amino acids. Germline trimming cut 4 bases from V and 5 bases from J; bases unmatched to any gene: 9. Germline V gene lookup returns CDR1 LNHDA and CDR2 SQIVND (reference sequence). This CDR3 reads CASSRSSGSLGDTQYF. CDR3 DNA sequence: TGTGCCAGTAGTAGGTCTAGCGGGAGTTTAGGAGATACGCAGTATTTT.

This clone was recorded a few times. The chain is built from TRBV19 and TRBJ1-1; D is uncertain. V shed 8 bases and J shed 1 base, with 20 bases lying between them. The germline V gene encodes CDR1 LNHDA and CDR2 SQIVND (reference sequence). The CDR3 is 16 amino acids. This CDR3 reads CASVRAFSGGNTEAFF. In DNA, the CDR3 is TGTGCCAGTGTTAGGGCTTTCAGCGGTGGGAACACTGAAGCTTTCTTT.